This T cell receptor (beta chain) is from a study of beta chain features in type 1 diabetes. Expressed TCRB transcripts got sequenced, as all isolated RNA was reverse transcribed. Profiled with immunoSEQ multiplex PCR; TCRdb holds only in-frame clones, not every one. The sample records roughly 400,000 clones, over 9% being singletons. The study's findings and limits: There was a moderate but significant shortening of TCRB CDR3s in all four CD4+ subsets of Type 1 diabetes patients. Patients with type 1 diabetes carried fewer insertions and had more deletions at their VDJ junctions.

This clone showed up just a few times. Its antigen is not identified. The CDR3 has 14 residues. The V gene lost 5 bases and the J gene lost 3 bases, with 11 bases spanning the gap. Germline lookup yields CDR1 SGHAT and CDR2 FQNNGV. The TCR sequence derives from a man in his thirties or forties with type 1 diabetes. The sample taken for sequencing was central memory CD4+ T cells from blood. The rearrangement joins TRBV11-2 to TRBJ2-1; D is unresolved. The CDR3 nucleotides are TGTGCCAGCAGCCGGGCAGGATACTACAATGAGCAGTTCTTC. Protein: CASSRAGYYNEQFF.